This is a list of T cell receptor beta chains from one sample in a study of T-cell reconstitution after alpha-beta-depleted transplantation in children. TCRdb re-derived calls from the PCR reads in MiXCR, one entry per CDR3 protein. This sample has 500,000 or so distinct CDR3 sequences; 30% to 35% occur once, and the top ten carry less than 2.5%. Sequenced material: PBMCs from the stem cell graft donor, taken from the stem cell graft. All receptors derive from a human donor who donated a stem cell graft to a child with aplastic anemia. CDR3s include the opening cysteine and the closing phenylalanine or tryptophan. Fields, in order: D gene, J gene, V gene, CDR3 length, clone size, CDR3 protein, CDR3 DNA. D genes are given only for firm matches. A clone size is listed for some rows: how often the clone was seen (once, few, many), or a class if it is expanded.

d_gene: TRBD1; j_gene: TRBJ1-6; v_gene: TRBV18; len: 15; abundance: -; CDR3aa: CASSPSGQTNSPLHF; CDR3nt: TGTGCCAGCTCACCATCGGGACAGACTAATTCACCCCTCCACTTT
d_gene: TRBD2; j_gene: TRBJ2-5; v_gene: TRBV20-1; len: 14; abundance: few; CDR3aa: CSASAGGQGETQYF; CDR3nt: TGCAGTGCTAGTGCGGGGGGGCAGGGTGAGACCCAGTACTTC
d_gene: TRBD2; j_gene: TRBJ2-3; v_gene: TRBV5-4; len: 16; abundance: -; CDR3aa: CASSLQRETSTDTQYF; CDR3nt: TGTGCCAGCAGCTTGCAGCGGGAGACTAGCACAGATACGCAGTATTTT
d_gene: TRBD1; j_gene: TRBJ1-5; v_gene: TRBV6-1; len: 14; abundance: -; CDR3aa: CASRGTGRNQPQHF; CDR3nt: TGTGCCAGCAGGGGGACAGGGAGAAATCAGCCCCAGCATTTT
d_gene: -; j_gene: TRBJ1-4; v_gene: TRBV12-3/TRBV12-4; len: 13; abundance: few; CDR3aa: CASSGRGREKLFF; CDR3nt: TGTGCCAGCAGTGGCAGGGGTCGGGAAAAACTGTTTTTT
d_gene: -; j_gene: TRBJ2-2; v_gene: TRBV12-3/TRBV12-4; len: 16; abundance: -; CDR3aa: CASSFAAGRNTGELFF; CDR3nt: TGTGCCAGCAGTTTTGCGGCGGGAAGGAACACCGGGGAGCTGTTTTTT
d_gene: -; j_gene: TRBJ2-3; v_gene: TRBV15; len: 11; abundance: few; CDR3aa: CATSKINTQYF; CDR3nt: TGTGCCACCAGCAAAATAAATACGCAGTATTTT
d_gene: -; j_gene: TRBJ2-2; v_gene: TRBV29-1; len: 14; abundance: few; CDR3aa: CSVRRSGNTGELFF; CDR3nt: TGCAGCGTTCGAAGGTCAGGGAACACCGGGGAGCTGTTTTTT
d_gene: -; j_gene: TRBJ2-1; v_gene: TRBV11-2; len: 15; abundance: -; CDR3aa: CASSLDPVTLNEQFF; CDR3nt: TGTGCCAGCAGCTTAGATCCGGTGACCCTCAATGAGCAGTTCTTC
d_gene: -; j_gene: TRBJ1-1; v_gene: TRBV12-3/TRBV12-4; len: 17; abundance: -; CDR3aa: CASRELRDTRKNTEAFF; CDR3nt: TGTGCCAGCAGGGAACTCCGGGACACGAGGAAGAACACTGAAGCTTTCTTT
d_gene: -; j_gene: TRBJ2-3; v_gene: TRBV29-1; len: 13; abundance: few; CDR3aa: CSVVAQSTDTQYF; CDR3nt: TGCAGCGTTGTGGCTCAGAGCACAGATACGCAGTATTTT
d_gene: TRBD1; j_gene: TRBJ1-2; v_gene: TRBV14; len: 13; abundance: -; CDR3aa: CASSFRGRNGYTF; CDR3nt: TGTGCCAGCAGCTTCAGGGGGCGTAATGGCTACACCTTC
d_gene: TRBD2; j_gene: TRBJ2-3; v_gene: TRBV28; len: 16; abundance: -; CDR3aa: CASSPKLAGRTDTQYF; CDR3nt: TGTGCCAGCAGTCCCAAGCTAGCGGGCCGCACAGATACGCAGTATTTT
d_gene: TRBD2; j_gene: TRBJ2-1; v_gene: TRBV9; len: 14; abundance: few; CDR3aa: CASSYRDYRGLLFF; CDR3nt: TGTGCCAGCAGTTATCGGGACTACCGGGGACTCCTGTTCTTC
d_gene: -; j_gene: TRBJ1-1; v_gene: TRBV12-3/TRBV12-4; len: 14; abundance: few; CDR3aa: CASSSGLQNTEAFF; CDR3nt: TGTGCCAGCAGTTCGGGACTCCAGAACACTGAAGCTTTCTTT
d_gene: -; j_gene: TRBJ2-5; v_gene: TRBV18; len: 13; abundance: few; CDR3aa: CASSPVSPETQYF; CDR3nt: TGTGCCAGCTCACCTGTCTCCCCAGAGACCCAGTACTTC
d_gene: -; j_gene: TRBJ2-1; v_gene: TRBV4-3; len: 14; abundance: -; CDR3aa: CASSQDLSRPEQFF; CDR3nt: TGCGCCAGCAGCCAAGATCTCTCGAGGCCTGAGCAGTTCTTC
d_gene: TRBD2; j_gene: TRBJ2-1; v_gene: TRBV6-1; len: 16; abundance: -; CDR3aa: CASSALGASGYNEQFF; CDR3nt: TGTGCCAGCAGTGCCCTGGGCGCTAGCGGCTACAATGAGCAGTTCTTC
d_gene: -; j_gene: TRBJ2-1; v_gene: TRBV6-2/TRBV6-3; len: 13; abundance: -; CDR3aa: CASSLQSYNEQFF; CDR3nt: TGTGCCAGCAGCCTCCAGAGCTACAATGAGCAGTTCTTC
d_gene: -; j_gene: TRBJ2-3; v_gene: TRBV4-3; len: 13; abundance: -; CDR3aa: CASSQDRSNTQYF; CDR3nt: TGCGCCAGCAGCCAAGATAGGTCGAATACGCAGTATTTT
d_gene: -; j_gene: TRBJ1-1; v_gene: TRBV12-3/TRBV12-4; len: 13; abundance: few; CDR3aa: CASSLGLYTEAFF; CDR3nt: TGTGCCAGCAGTCTGGGCCTTTACACTGAAGCTTTCTTT
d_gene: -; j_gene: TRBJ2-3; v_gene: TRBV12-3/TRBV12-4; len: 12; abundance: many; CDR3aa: CASSFSTDTQYF; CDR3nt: TGTGCCAGCAGCTTTAGCACAGATACGCAGTATTTT
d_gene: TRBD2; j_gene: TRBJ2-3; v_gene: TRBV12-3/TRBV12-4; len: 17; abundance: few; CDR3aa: CASSSQGTSGRLDTQYF; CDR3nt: TGTGCCAGCAGTTCGCAGGGGACTAGCGGGAGATTAGATACGCAGTATTTT
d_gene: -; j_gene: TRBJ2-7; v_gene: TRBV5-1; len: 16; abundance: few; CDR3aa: CASSLAATGGSYEQYF; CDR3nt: TGCGCCAGCAGCTTGGCCGCGACGGGCGGGTCCTACGAGCAGTACTTC
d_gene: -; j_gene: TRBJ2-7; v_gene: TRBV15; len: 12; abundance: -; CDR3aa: CATSRDRQAPRF; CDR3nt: TGTGCCACCAGCAGAGACCGACAGGCCCCTCGCTTC
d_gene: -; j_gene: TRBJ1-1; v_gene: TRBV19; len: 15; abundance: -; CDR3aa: CASSLRDTMNTEAFF; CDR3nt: TGTGCCAGTAGCTTACGGGACACTATGAACACTGAAGCTTTCTTT
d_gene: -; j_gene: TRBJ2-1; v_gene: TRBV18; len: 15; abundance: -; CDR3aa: CASSPPGDSYNEQFF; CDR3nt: TGTGCCAGCTCACCACCGGGGGACTCCTACAATGAGCAGTTCTTC
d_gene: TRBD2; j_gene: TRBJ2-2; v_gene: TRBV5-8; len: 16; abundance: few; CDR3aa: CASRAYPSGTNGELFF; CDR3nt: TGTGCCAGCAGAGCTTATCCTAGCGGGACTAACGGGGAGCTGTTTTTT
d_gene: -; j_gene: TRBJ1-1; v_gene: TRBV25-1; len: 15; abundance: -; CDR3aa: CASSEGVRMNTEAFF; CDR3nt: TGTGCCAGCAGTGAAGGCGTGCGCATGAACACTGAAGCTTTCTTT
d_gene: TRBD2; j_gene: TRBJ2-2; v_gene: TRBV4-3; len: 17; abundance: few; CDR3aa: CASSLRMREGPGGELFF; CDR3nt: TGCGCCAGCAGCCTACGTATGCGGGAGGGCCCTGGCGGGGAGCTGTTTTTT
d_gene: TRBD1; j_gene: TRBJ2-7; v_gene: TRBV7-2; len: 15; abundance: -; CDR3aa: CASSLAGTGSYERYF; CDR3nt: TGTGCCAGCAGCTTAGCTGGGACAGGGTCTTACGAGCGGTACTTC
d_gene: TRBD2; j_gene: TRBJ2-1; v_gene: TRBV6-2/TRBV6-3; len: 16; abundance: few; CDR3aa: CASSRPGAGGLEEQFF; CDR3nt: TGTGCCAGCAGTCGCCCAGGGGCGGGAGGGCTGGAGGAGCAGTTCTTC
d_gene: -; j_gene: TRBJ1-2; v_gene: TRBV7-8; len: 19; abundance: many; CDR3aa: CASESSLGSFDRRGLGYTF; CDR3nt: TGTGCCAGCGAGAGCAGTCTTGGTTCTTTCGATCGGCGGGGGCTTGGCTACACCTTC
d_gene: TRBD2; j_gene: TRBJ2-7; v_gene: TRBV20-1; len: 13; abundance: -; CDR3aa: CRPSSGRAGEQYF; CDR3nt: TGCAGGCCATCTAGCGGGAGGGCCGGAGAGCAGTACTTC
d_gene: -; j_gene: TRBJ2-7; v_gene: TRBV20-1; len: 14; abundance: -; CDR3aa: CSALTGARSYEQYF; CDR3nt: TGCAGTGCTCTTACCGGGGCAAGGTCCTACGAGCAGTACTTC
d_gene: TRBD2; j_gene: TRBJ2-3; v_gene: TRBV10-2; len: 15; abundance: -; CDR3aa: CASSVLAVGIDTQYF; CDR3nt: TGCGCCAGCAGTGTCCTAGCGGTTGGTATAGATACGCAGTATTTT
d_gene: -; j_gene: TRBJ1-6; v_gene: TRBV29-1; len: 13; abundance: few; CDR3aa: CSVGDIGNSPLHF; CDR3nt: TGCAGCGTGGGGGACATCGGTAATTCACCCCTCCACTTT
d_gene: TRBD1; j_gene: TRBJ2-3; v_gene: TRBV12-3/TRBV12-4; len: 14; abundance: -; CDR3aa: CAARRDSDTDTQYF; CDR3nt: TGTGCCGCCCGCCGGGACAGCGACACAGATACGCAGTATTTT
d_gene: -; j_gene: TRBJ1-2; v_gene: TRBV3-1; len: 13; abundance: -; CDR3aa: CASSDGGGYGYTF; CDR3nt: TGTGCCAGCAGCGACGGGGGGGGATATGGCTACACCTTC
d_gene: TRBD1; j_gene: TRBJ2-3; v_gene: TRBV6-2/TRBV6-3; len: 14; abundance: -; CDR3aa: CASSPGTGKDTQYF; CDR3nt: TGTGCCAGCAGTCCGGGGACAGGGAAAGATACGCAGTATTTT
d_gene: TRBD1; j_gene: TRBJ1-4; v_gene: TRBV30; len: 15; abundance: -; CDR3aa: CAWSGQGAVGEKLFF; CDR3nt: TGTGCCTGGAGTGGCCAGGGGGCCGTCGGTGAAAAACTGTTTTTT
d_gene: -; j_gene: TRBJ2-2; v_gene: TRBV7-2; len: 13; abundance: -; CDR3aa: CASSWTVPGELFF; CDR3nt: TGTGCCAGCAGCTGGACAGTTCCCGGGGAGCTGTTTTTT
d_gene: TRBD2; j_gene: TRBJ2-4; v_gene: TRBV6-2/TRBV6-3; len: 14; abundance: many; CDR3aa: CASSTSGIGNIQYF; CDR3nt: TGTGCCAGCAGCACTAGCGGGATTGGGAACATTCAGTACTTC
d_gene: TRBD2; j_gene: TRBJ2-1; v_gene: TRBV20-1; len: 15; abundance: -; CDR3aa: CSAPLAGDTYNEQFF; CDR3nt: TGCAGTGCACCACTAGCGGGAGACACCTACAATGAGCAGTTCTTC
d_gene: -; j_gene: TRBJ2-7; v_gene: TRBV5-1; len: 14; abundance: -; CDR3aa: CASSLDTGFGEQYF; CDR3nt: TGCGCCAGCAGCTTGGACACAGGGTTTGGCGAGCAGTACTTC
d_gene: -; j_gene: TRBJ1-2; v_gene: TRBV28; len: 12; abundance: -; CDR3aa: CASSFRGGGYTF; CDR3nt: TGTGCCAGCAGTTTTCGCGGGGGTGGCTACACCTTC
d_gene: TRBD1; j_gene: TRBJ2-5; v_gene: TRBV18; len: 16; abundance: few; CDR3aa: CASSDDSTGGTETQYF; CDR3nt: TGTGCCAGCTCAGACGACTCGACAGGGGGGACAGAGACCCAGTACTTC
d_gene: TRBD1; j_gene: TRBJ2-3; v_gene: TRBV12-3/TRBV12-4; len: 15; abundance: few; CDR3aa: CASTAAPGQGDLRYF; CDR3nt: TGTGCCAGCACCGCGGCCCCGGGACAGGGGGATTTGAGGTATTTT
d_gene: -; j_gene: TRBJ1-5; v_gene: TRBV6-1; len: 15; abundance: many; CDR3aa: CASSPGPRRGQPQHF; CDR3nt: TGTGCCAGCTCACCGGGACCGCGGAGGGGTCAGCCCCAGCATTTT
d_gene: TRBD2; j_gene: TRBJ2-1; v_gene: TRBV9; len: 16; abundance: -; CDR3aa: CASSVEAGLGRERQFF; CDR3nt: TGTGCCAGCAGCGTAGAGGCCGGACTAGGGCGCGAGAGGCAGTTCTTC
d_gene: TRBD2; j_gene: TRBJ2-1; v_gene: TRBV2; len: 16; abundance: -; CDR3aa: CASSERPTSPYNEQFF; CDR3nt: TGTGCCAGCAGTGAAAGGCCGACTAGCCCCTACAATGAGCAGTTCTTC
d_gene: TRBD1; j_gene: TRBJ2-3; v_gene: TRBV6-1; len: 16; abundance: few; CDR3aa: CASGTIYGTGTDTQYF; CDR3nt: TGTGCCAGCGGGACCATATACGGGACAGGCACAGATACGCAGTATTTT
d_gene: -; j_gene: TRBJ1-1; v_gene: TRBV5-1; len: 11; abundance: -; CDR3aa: CASSDGDEAFF; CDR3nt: TGCGCCAGCAGCGACGGCGATGAAGCTTTCTTT
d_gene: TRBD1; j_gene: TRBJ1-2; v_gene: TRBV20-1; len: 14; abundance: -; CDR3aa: CSASPGGGDYGYTF; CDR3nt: TGCAGTGCGTCCCCAGGGGGAGGCGACTATGGCTACACCTTC
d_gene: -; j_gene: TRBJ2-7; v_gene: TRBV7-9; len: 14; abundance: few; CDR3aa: CASSATEYSGEQYF; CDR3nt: TGTGCCAGCAGCGCCACAGAATATAGCGGCGAGCAGTACTTC
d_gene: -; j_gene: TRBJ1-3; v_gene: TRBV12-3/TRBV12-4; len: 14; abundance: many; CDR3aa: CASSLRGAGNTIYF; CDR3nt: TGTGCCAGCAGTTTACGGGGGGCTGGAAACACCATATATTTT
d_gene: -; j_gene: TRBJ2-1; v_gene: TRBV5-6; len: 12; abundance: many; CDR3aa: CASSRTYNEQFF; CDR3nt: TGTGCCAGCAGCCGAACCTACAATGAGCAGTTCTTC
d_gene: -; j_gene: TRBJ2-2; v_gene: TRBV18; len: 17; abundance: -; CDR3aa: CASSPFSAGTNTGELFF; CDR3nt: TGTGCCAGCTCACCTTTCTCCGCAGGGACGAACACCGGGGAGCTGTTTTTT
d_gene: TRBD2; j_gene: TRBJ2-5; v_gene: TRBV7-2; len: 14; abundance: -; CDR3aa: CASSPRLAVETQYF; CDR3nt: TGTGCCAGCAGCCCCAGACTAGCGGTGGAGACCCAGTACTTC
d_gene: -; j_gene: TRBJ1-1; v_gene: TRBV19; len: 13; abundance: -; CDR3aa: CASQQGEYTEAFF; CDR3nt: TGTGCCAGTCAGCAGGGAGAGTACACTGAAGCTTTCTTT